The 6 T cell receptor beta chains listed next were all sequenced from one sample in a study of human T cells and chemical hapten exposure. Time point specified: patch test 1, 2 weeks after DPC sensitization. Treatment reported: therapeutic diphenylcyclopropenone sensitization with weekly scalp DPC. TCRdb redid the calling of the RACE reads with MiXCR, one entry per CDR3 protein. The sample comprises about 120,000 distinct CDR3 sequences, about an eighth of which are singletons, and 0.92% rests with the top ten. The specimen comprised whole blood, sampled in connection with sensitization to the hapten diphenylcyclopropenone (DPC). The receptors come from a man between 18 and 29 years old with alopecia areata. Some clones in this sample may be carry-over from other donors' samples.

CDR3 residues: CASSQPRGGDSSYNEQFF. The CDR3 DNA reads as TGTGCCAGCAGCCAACCCCGAGGGGGGGATAGCTCCTACAATGAGCAGTTCTTC. The J gene is TRBJ2-1, the V gene TRBV4-2, with D possibly matching TRBD2 (7 bases). CDR3 length equals 18 residues. Looked up from germline, CDR1 is LGHNA and CDR2 is YNFKEQ. Trimming shortened V by 2 bases and J by 0 bases, and 17 bases separated the two germline ends.

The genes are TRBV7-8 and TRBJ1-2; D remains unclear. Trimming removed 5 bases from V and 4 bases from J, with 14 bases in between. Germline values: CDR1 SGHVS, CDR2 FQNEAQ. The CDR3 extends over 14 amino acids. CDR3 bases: TGTGCCAGCAGCACAAGAGACGGAATCTATGGCTACACCTTC. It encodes CASSTRDGIYGYTF. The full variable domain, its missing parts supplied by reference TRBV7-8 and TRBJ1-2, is GAGVSQSPRYKVAKRGQDVALRCDPISGHVSLFWYQQALGQGPEFLTYFQNEAQLDKSGLPSDRFFAERPEGSVSTLKIQRTQQEDSAVYLCASSTRDGIYGYTFGSGTRLTVV.

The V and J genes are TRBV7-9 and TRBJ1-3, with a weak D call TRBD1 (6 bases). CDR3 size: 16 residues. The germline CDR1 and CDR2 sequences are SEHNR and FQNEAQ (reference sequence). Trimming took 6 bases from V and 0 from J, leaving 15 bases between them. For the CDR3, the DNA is TGTGCCAGCAGAACCGGACAGACTGACTCTGGAAACACCATATATTTT. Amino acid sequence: CASRTGQTDSGNTIYF.

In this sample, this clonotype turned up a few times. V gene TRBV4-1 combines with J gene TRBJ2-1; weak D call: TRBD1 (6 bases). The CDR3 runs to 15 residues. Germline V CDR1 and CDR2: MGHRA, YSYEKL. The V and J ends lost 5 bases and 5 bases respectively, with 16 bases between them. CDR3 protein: CASSKPGHGDNEQFF. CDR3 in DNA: TGCGCCAGCAGCAAACCGGGACACGGAGACAATGAGCAGTTCTTC.

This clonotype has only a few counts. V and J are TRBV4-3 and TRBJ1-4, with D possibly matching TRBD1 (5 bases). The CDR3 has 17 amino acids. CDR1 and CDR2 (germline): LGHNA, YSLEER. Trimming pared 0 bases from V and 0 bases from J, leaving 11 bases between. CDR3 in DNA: TGCGCCAGCAGCCAAGATGCAGGGAGGCCAACTAATGAAAAACTGTTTTTT. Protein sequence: CASSQDAGRPTNEKLFF.

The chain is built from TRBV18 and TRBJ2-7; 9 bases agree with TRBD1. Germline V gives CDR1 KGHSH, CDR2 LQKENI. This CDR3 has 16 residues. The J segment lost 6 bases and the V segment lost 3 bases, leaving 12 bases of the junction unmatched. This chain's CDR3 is CASSPVVVTGGIEQYF. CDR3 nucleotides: TGTGCCAGCTCACCGGTCGTGGTGACAGGGGGTATCGAGCAGTACTTC.